This T cell receptor (beta chain) was captured by sequencing in a study of beta chain features in type 1 diabetes. General study points: An over-representation of cells with high TCR expression could result from cDNA sequencing. More deletions and fewer insertions at VDJ junctions were seen in type 1 diabetes patients.

V was shortened by 2 bases and J by 4 bases, with 11 bases between the two germline ends. Germline V CDR1 and CDR2: MNHNS, SASEGT. The CDR3 spans 14 residues. Expressed TCRB transcripts got sequenced, as all isolated RNA was reverse transcribed. This table comes from immunoSEQ multiplex PCR, and its TCRdb copy is limited to in-frame clones, with some not included. The data show 240,000 or so clones, with around 26% seen just once and approximately 4% held by the top ten. This clone was counted at least ten times. Its antigen remains unknown. The material sequenced was central memory CD4+ T cells from blood. This clonotype was sampled from a man aged 25-45 years in good health. This chain links TRBV6-1 with TRBJ1-2, with unresolved D. The CDR3 sequence: CASSEWAAGYGYTF. In DNA, the CDR3 is TGTGCCAGCAGTGAATGGGCAGCGGGCTATGGCTACACCTTC.